This TCR beta chain stems from a study of T cell responses to AZD1222 COVID-19 vaccine. Study-level findings and limits: Donors in the cohort were predominantly white British and more often female, and clonal diversity was possibly underestimated. Unmutated regions of variants are reportedly targeted by nearly half of spike-specific TCRs.

On this clone itself: The antigen remains undetermined.

The CDR3 is 13 residues long. Germline assignment: CDR1 SEHNR and CDR2 FQNEAQ (reference sequence). With 1 base removed from V and 2 bases from J, the gap between germline ends came to 5 bases. Clones were sequenced by immunoSEQ multiplex PCR, and TCRdb holds only the in-frame ones, with some missing. The sample gives 74,000 or so clones, 70% to 90% of which show up once; 10% to 15% is in the top ten. Sequences were derived from peripheral blood, sampled on day 0 of AZD1222 vaccination. The clonotype was recovered from an adult in good health. V and J are TRBV7-9 and TRBJ1-1; D is ambiguous. Written as DNA, the CDR3 is TGTGCCAGCAGCTTAGAGGTAAACACTGAAGCTTTCTTT. Residues: CASSLEVNTEAFF.